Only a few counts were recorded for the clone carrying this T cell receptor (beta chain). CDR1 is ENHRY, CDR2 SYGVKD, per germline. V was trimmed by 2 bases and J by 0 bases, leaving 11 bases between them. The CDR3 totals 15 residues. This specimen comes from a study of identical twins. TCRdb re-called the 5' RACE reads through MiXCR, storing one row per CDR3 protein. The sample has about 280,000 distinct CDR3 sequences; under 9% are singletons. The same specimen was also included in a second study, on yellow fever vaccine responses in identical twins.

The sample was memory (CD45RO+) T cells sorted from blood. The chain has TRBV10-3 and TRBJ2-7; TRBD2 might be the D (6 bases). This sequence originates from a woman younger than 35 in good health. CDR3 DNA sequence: TGTGCCATCAGTGAGGCAGGGAGGCCCTCCTACGAGCAGTACTTC. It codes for CAISEAGRPSYEQYF.